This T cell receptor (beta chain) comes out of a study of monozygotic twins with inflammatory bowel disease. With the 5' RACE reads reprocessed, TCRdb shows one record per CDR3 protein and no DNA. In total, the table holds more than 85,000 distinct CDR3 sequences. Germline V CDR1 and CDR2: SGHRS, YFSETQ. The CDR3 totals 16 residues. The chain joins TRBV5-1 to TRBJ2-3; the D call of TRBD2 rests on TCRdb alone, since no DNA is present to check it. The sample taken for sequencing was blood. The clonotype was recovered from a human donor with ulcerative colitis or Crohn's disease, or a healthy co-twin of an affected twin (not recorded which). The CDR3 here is CASSASGGSPADTQYF. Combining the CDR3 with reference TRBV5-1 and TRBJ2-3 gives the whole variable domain KAGVTQTPRYLIKTRGQQVTLSCSPISGHRSVSWYQQTPGQGLQFLFEYFSETQRNKGNFPGRFSGRQFSNSRSEMNVSTLELGDSALYLCASSASGGSPADTQYFGPGTRLTVL.